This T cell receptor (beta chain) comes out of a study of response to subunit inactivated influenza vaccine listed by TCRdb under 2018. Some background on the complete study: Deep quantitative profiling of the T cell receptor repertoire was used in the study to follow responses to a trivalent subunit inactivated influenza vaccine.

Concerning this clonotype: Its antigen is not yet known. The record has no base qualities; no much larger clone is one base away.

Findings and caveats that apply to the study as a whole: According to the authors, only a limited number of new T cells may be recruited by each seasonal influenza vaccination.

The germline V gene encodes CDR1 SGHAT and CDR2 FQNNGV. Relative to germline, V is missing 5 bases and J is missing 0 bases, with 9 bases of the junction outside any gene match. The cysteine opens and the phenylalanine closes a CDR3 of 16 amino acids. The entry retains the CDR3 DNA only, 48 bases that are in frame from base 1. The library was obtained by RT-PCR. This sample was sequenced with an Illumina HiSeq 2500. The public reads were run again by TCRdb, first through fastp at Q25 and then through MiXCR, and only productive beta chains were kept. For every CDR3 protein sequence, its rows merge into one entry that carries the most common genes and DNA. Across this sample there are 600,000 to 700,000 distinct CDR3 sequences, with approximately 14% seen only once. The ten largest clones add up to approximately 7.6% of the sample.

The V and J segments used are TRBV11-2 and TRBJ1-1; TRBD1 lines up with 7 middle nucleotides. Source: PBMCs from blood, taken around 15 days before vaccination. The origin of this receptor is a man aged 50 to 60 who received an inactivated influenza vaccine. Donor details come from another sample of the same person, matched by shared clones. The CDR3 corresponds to CASSPLRDSLNTEAFF. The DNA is TGTGCCAGCAGCCCCCTCCGGGACAGCTTGAACACTGAAGCTTTCTTT.